This T cell receptor beta chain was retrieved from a study of neurological immune-mediated disorders. Whole-study findings and limits: None of the CDR3 amino acid sequences found in expanded clones was shared across subjects. This suggests that the TCR-beta repertoires were private in all groups. Clinical features showed no association with the multiple sclerosis repertoire cluster, and MRI features showed none either. Phylogenetic grouping assigned the repertoires of 18 of 34 multiple sclerosis patients to a single cluster of related CDR3 sequences. This cluster may be a repertoire-level signature.

The method for making cDNA was 5'RACE, and it used 10-nucleotide random UMIs. Using its own MiXCR run on the 5' RACE reads, TCRdb lists one record per CDR3 protein. The table lists approximately 68,000 distinct CDR3 sequences, under 5.5% of them singletons. This CDR3 has 17 amino acids. Germline lookup yields CDR1 SGHRS and CDR2 YFSETQ. The J segment lost 7 bases and the V segment lost 2 bases, leaving 7 bases of the junction unmatched. This clonotype was found a few times. Its antigen is not known. This rearrangement joins TRBV5-1 to TRBJ1-6, with 12 bases fitting TRBD1. Material for sequencing was PBMCs. This sequence was found in a woman in her 70s with multiple sclerosis. CDR3 protein: CASSFGDRGQRNSPLHF. DNA for the CDR3: TGCGCCAGCAGCTTCGGGGACAGGGGGCAACGGAATTCACCCCTCCACTTT.